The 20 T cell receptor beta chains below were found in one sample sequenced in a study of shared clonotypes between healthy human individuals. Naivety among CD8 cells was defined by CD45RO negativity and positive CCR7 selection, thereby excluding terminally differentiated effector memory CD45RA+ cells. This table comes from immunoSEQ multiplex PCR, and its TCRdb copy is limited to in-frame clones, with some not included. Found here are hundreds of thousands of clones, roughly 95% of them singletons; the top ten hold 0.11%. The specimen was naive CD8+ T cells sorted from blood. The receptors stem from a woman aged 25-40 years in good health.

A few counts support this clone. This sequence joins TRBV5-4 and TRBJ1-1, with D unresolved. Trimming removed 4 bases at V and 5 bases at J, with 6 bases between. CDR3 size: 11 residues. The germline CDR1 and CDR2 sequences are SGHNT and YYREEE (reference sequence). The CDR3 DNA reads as TGTGCCAGCAGCACCTTAACTGAAGCTTTCTTT. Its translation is CASSTLTEAFF.

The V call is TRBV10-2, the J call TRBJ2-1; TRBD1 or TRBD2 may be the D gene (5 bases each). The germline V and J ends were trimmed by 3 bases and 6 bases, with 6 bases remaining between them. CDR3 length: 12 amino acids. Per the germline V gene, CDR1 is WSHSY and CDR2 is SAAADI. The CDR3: CASSDGGNEQFF. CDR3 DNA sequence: TGCGCCAGCAGTGATGGGGGCAATGAGCAGTTCTTC.

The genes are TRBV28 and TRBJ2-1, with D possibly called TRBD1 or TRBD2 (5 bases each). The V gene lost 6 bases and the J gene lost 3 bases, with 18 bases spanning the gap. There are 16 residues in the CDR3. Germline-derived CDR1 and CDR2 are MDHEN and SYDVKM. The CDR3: CASSLAPWDVYNEQFF. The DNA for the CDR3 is TGTGCCAGCAGCCTTGCCCCCTGGGACGTCTACAATGAGCAGTTCTTC.

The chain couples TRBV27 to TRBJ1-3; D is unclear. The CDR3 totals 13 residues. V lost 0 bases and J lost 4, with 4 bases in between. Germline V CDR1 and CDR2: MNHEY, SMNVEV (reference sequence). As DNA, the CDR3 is TGTGCCAGCAGTTTATCCGGGGGAAACACCATATATTTT. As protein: CASSLSGGNTIYF.

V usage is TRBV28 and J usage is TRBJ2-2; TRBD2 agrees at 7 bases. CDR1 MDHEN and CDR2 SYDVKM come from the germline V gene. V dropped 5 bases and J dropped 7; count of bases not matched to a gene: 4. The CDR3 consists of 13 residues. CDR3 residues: CASSLPSGGELFF. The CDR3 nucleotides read TGTGCCAGCAGTCTCCCTAGCGGCGGGGAGCTGTTTTTT.

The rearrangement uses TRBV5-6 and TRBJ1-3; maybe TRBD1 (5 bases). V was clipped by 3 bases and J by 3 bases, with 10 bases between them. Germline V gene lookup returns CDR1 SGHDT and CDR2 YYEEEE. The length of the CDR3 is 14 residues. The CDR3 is CASSSGGVGNTIYF. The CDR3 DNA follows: TGTGCCAGCAGCTCCGGGGGGGTTGGAAACACCATATATTTT.

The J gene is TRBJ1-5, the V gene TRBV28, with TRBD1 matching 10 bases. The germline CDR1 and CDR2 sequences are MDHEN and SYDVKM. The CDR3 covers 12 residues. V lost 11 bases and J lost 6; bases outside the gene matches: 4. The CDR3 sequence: CAGGQGRQPQHF. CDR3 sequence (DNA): TGTGCCGGGGGACAGGGGCGTCAGCCCCAGCATTTT.

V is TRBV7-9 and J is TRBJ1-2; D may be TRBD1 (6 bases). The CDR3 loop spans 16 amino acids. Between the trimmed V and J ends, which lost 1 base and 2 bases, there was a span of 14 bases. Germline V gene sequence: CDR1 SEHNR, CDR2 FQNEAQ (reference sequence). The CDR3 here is CASSLVRDILNYGYTF. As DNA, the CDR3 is TGTGCCAGCAGCTTAGTGCGGGACATACTAAACTATGGCTACACCTTC.

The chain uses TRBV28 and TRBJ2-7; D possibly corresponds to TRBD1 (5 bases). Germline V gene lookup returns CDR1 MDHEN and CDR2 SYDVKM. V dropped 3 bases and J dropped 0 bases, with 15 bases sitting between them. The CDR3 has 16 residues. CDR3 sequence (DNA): TGTGCCAGCAGTTTGGGGCTCCAGAGTCCCTCCTACGAGCAGTACTTC. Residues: CASSLGLQSPSYEQYF.

CDR3 loop: CASSSLLAGEEDTQYF. The CDR3 region has the DNA TGTGCCAGCAGCTCCCTCCTAGCGGGAGAGGAAGATACGCAGTATTTT. This chain connects TRBV5-6 to TRBJ2-3, with TRBD2 matching 10 bases. Looked up from germline, CDR1 is SGHDT and CDR2 is YYEEEE. The CDR3 spans 16 residues. Trimming cost V 3 bases and J 5 bases; bases outside gene matches: 9.

CDR3 in amino acids: CAGGQTYYEQYF. The CDR3 nucleotides are TGTGCCGGAGGACAGACCTACTACGAGCAGTACTTC. The rearrangement uses TRBV10-3 and TRBJ2-7, with D perhaps matching TRBD1 (6 bases). The CDR3 consists of 12 residues. Germline assignment: CDR1 ENHRY and CDR2 SYGVKD. V lost 11 bases and J lost 3, with 14 bases in between.

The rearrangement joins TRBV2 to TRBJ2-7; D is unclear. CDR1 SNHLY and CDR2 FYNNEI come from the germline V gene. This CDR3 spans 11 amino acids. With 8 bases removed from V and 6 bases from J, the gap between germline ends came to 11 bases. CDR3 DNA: TGTGCCAGCCATATCGGGTCCGAGCAGTACTTC. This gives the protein CASHIGSEQYF.

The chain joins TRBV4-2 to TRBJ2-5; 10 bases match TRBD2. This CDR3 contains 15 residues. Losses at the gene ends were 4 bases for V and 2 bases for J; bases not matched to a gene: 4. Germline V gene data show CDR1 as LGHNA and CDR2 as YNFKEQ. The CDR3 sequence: CASSPSGGWQETQYF. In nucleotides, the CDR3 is TGTGCCAGCAGCCCTAGCGGGGGTTGGCAAGAGACCCAGTACTTC.

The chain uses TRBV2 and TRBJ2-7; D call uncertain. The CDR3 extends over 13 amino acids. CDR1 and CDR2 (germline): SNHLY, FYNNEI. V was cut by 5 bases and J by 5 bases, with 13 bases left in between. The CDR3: CASSSPLRNEQYF. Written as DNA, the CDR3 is TGTGCCAGCAGTAGCCCCCTACGGAACGAGCAGTACTTC.

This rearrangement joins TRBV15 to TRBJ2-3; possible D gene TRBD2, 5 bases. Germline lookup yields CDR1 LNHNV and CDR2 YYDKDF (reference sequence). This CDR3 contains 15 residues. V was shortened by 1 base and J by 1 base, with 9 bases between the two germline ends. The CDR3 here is CATSRVDWGTDTQYF. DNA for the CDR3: TGTGCCACCAGCAGAGTGGACTGGGGCACAGATACGCAGTATTTT.

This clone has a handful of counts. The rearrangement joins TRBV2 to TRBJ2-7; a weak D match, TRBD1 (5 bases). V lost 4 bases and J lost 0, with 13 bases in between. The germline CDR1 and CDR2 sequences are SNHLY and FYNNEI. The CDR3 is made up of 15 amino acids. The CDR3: CASSGTREISYEQYF. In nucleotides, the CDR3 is TGTGCCAGCAGTGGGACCAGGGAAATCTCCTACGAGCAGTACTTC. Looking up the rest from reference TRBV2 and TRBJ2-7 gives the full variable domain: EPEVTQTPSHQVTQMGQEVILRCVPISNHLYFYWYRQILGQKVEFLVSFYNNEISEKSEIFDDQFSVERPDGSNFTLKIRSTKLEDSAMYFCASSGTREISYEQYFGPGTRLTVT.

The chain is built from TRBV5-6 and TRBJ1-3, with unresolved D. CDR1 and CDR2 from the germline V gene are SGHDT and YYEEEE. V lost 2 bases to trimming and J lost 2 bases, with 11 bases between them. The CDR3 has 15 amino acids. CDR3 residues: CASSFTLVTGNTIYF. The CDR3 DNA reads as TGTGCCAGCAGCTTTACACTGGTTACTGGAAACACCATATATTTT.

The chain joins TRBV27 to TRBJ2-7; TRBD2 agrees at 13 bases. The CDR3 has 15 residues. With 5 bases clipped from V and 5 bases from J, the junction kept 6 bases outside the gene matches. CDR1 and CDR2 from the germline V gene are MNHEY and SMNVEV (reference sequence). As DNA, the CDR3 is TGTGCCAGCAGTCTGCGACTAGCGGGAGGCCACGAGCAGTACTTC. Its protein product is CASSLRLAGGHEQYF.

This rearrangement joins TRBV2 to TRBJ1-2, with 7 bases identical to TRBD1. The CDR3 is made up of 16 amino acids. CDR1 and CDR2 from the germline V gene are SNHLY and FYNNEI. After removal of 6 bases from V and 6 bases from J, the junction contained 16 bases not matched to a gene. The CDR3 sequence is CASRGTTGEVLDGYTF. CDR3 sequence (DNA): TGTGCCAGCAGAGGAACTACAGGGGAAGTTTTGGATGGCTACACCTTC.

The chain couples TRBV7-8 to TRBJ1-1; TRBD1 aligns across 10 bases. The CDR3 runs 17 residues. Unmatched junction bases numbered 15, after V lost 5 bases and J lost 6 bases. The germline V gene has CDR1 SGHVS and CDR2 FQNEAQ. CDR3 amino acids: CASSARQAGTGVAEAFF. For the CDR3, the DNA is TGTGCCAGCAGCGCACGACAAGCCGGGACAGGGGTCGCTGAAGCTTTCTTT.